The rows below give T cell receptor beta chains drawn from one sample of a study of CD8+CD57+ T cells in acquired aplastic anemia. MiXCR, run by TCRdb on the reads, gives a single entry per CDR3 protein. The sample has around 150,000 distinct CDR3 sequences, around 48% seen once. Sequencing input: sorted CD4+, CD8+, or CD8+CD57+ T cells (not recorded which) from PBMCs. Every receptor here comes from a human donor with aplastic anemia. Each CDR3 is given with its conserved first and last residue. Each record gives: clone size, J gene, D gene, V gene, CDR3 DNA, CDR3 protein. The D gene is left open where the match is weak. Rows give clone size only sometimes, using once, few, many, or a class for an expanded clone.

abundance: NA; j_gene: TRBJ1-1; d_gene: TRBD1; v_gene: TRBV19; CDR3nt: TGTGCCAGTAGGACACGGGACAGCATGAACACTGAAGCTTTCTTT; CDR3aa: CASRTRDSMNTEAFF
abundance: many; j_gene: TRBJ1-6; d_gene: TRBD1; v_gene: TRBV5-4; CDR3nt: TGTGCCAGCAGCTTGGTTGCAGGGGGAGTTAATTCACCCCTCCACTTT; CDR3aa: CASSLVAGGVNSPLHF
abundance: NA; j_gene: TRBJ2-3; d_gene: NA; v_gene: TRBV11-1; CDR3nt: TGTGCCAGCAGCCACAGGGAGAGCCCCACAGATACGCAGTATTTT; CDR3aa: CASSHRESPTDTQYF
abundance: NA; j_gene: TRBJ2-3; d_gene: NA; v_gene: TRBV24-1; CDR3nt: TGTGCCACCAGTGATTTAGGGGTGGATACGCAGTATTTT; CDR3aa: CATSDLGVDTQYF
abundance: NA; j_gene: TRBJ2-7; d_gene: NA; v_gene: TRBV7-9; CDR3nt: TGTGCCAGCAGCATGCCTCAGGGGGGTTGGTACGAGCAGTACTTC; CDR3aa: CASSMPQGGWYEQYF
abundance: NA; j_gene: TRBJ2-7; d_gene: NA; v_gene: TRBV11-1; CDR3nt: TGTGCCAGCAGCTCCAGGGTGAACACCGGGGAGCAGTACTTC; CDR3aa: CASSSRVNTGEQYF
abundance: many; j_gene: TRBJ1-2; d_gene: TRBD1; v_gene: TRBV7-8; CDR3nt: TGTGCCAGCAGCCCAGGACAGGGGGCAAGGTTGTACTATGGCTACACCTTC; CDR3aa: CASSPGQGARLYYGYTF
abundance: many; j_gene: TRBJ2-3; d_gene: NA; v_gene: TRBV7-6; CDR3nt: TGTGCCAGCAGCTTAGCTACCTACGCAGATACGCAGTATTTT; CDR3aa: CASSLATYADTQYF
abundance: NA; j_gene: TRBJ2-1; d_gene: TRBD1; v_gene: TRBV7-2; CDR3nt: TGTGCCAGCAGCTGGACCCCGACAGGGGAGGCTCACAATGAGCAGTTCTTC; CDR3aa: CASSWTPTGEAHNEQFF
abundance: NA; j_gene: TRBJ2-2; d_gene: NA; v_gene: TRBV7-3; CDR3nt: TGTGCCAGCAGCGAAGGGGGTCCGAACACCGGGGAGCTGTTTTTT; CDR3aa: CASSEGGPNTGELFF
abundance: many; j_gene: TRBJ2-5; d_gene: NA; v_gene: TRBV20-1; CDR3nt: TGCAGTGCTAGAGAGGGGGGCACGGAGACCCAGTACTTC; CDR3aa: CSAREGGTETQYF
abundance: once; j_gene: TRBJ1-5; d_gene: TRBD1; v_gene: TRBV6-1; CDR3nt: TGTGCCAGCAGTGACGGACAGGGTCGTTCTCAGCCCCAGCATTTT; CDR3aa: CASSDGQGRSQPQHF
abundance: many; j_gene: TRBJ2-3; d_gene: NA; v_gene: TRBV12-5; CDR3nt: TGTGCTAGTGGTGGAAATCCAGGGGTCACAGATACGCAGTATTTT; CDR3aa: CASGGNPGVTDTQYF
abundance: many; j_gene: TRBJ2-7; d_gene: NA; v_gene: TRBV6-2/TRBV6-3; CDR3nt: TGTGCCAGCAACGACCGAACCCAGAGCGAGCAGTACTTC; CDR3aa: CASNDRTQSEQYF
abundance: many; j_gene: TRBJ2-7; d_gene: NA; v_gene: TRBV7-2; CDR3nt: TGTGCCAGCAGCTTAGCGGGTGGACAGCTCCCGGGCTACGAGCAGTACTTC; CDR3aa: CASSLAGGQLPGYEQYF
abundance: many; j_gene: TRBJ1-6; d_gene: NA; v_gene: TRBV20-1; CDR3nt: TGCAGTACCTATTACCAACAGAGACCCTATTCACCCCTCCACTTT; CDR3aa: CSTYYQQRPYSPLHF
abundance: NA; j_gene: TRBJ1-1; d_gene: NA; v_gene: TRBV6-2/TRBV6-3; CDR3nt: TGTGCCAGCAGTTACTCGGCGGCGGCCACTGAAGCTTTCTTT; CDR3aa: CASSYSAAATEAFF
abundance: NA; j_gene: TRBJ2-7; d_gene: NA; v_gene: TRBV7-9; CDR3nt: TGTGCCAGCAACAAGGGGGGCAACGAGCAGTACTTC; CDR3aa: CASNKGGNEQYF
abundance: few; j_gene: TRBJ2-7; d_gene: NA; v_gene: TRBV7-9; CDR3nt: TGTGCCAGCAGCTTTCGGGGTGCCTACGAGCAGTACTTC; CDR3aa: CASSFRGAYEQYF
abundance: NA; j_gene: TRBJ1-3; d_gene: TRBD1; v_gene: TRBV20-1; CDR3nt: TGCAGTGCTAGTGGGACAGAAAGAAACACCATATATTTT; CDR3aa: CSASGTERNTIYF
abundance: many; j_gene: TRBJ1-1; d_gene: NA; v_gene: TRBV11-3; CDR3nt: TGTGCCAGCAGCTTAGATGGGCCAGGGAAGGGGGAAGCTTTCTTT; CDR3aa: CASSLDGPGKGEAFF
abundance: NA; j_gene: TRBJ2-3; d_gene: TRBD2; v_gene: TRBV18; CDR3nt: TGTGCCAGCTCACCACCGTCGGCTAGCGGTGATACGCAGTATTTT; CDR3aa: CASSPPSASGDTQYF
abundance: NA; j_gene: TRBJ2-5; d_gene: NA; v_gene: TRBV2; CDR3nt: TGTGCCAGCTGGGAGAACGGAGGGGGACAAGAGACCCAGTACTTC; CDR3aa: CASWENGGGQETQYF
abundance: many; j_gene: TRBJ2-1; d_gene: TRBD2; v_gene: TRBV6-5; CDR3nt: TGTGCCAGCAGGTTACGGGGGGGCGGGACTCGCTCCTACAATGAGCAGTTCTTC; CDR3aa: CASRLRGGGTRSYNEQFF
abundance: NA; j_gene: TRBJ1-2; d_gene: NA; v_gene: TRBV3-1; CDR3nt: TGTGCCAGCAGCTCCGGACGGATGAGTGGCTACACCTTC; CDR3aa: CASSSGRMSGYTF
abundance: few; j_gene: TRBJ2-3; d_gene: TRBD2; v_gene: TRBV20-1; CDR3nt: TGCAGTGCCGTACTAGCGGGGGGACGAGATACGCAGTATTTT; CDR3aa: CSAVLAGGRDTQYF
abundance: NA; j_gene: TRBJ2-7; d_gene: NA; v_gene: TRBV7-2; CDR3nt: TGTGCCAGCAGCTTATCGCGGTCGGTTTACGAGCAGTACTTC; CDR3aa: CASSLSRSVYEQYF
abundance: many; j_gene: TRBJ2-7; d_gene: NA; v_gene: TRBV11-3; CDR3nt: TGTGCCAGCAGCTTAGATTTGCGGAGTACCTACGAGCAGTACTTC; CDR3aa: CASSLDLRSTYEQYF
abundance: many; j_gene: TRBJ1-1; d_gene: TRBD1; v_gene: TRBV9; CDR3nt: TGTGCCAGCAGCGCCCTCACTGCAGGACAGGCCGAAGCTTTCTTT; CDR3aa: CASSALTAGQAEAFF
abundance: once; j_gene: TRBJ1-3; d_gene: TRBD1; v_gene: TRBV2; CDR3nt: TGTGCCAGCGGAGAACAGGGGGCGCGTGGAAACACCATATATTTT; CDR3aa: CASGEQGARGNTIYF
abundance: few; j_gene: TRBJ2-1; d_gene: NA; v_gene: TRBV15; CDR3nt: TGTGCCACCAGCCCCGGGACAAGGGTCGGGGAGCATGAGCAGTTCTTC; CDR3aa: CATSPGTRVGEHEQFF
abundance: NA; j_gene: TRBJ1-4; d_gene: TRBD1; v_gene: TRBV7-9; CDR3nt: TGTGCCAGCAGCCCGTGGGACAGCCAGGATGAAAAACCGTTTTTT; CDR3aa: CASSPWDSQDEKPFF
abundance: NA; j_gene: TRBJ1-2; d_gene: NA; v_gene: TRBV29-1; CDR3nt: TGCAGCGTTGAACGGGGCCCCCGCGAAGAATACACCTTC; CDR3aa: CSVERGPREEYTF
abundance: NA; j_gene: TRBJ2-3; d_gene: NA; v_gene: TRBV20-1; CDR3nt: TGCAGTGCCCCCACCTTCGGGAGCACAGATACGCAGTATTTT; CDR3aa: CSAPTFGSTDTQYF
abundance: NA; j_gene: TRBJ2-7; d_gene: TRBD2; v_gene: TRBV5-4; CDR3nt: TGTGCCAGCAGCTTGGAGGGAGGGCCGTACGAGCAGTACTTC; CDR3aa: CASSLEGGPYEQYF
abundance: NA; j_gene: TRBJ2-3; d_gene: TRBD2; v_gene: TRBV5-6; CDR3nt: TGTGCCAGCAGCTTGCCAGCGGGGGGTCCCACAGATACGCAGTATTTT; CDR3aa: CASSLPAGGPTDTQYF
abundance: few; j_gene: TRBJ1-6; d_gene: NA; v_gene: TRBV9; CDR3nt: TGTGCCAGCAGCGAGACGGCTGCGGATTCACCCCTCCACTTT; CDR3aa: CASSETAADSPLHF
abundance: NA; j_gene: TRBJ2-7; d_gene: NA; v_gene: TRBV2; CDR3nt: TGTGCCAGCAGGGTGGAGGGCCCAAGAGAGCAGTACTTC; CDR3aa: CASRVEGPREQYF
abundance: many; j_gene: TRBJ2-3; d_gene: NA; v_gene: TRBV5-1; CDR3nt: TGCGCCAGCAGCTTGGTGGGGAGCACAGATACGCAGTATTTT; CDR3aa: CASSLVGSTDTQYF
abundance: many; j_gene: TRBJ2-5; d_gene: NA; v_gene: TRBV6-1; CDR3nt: TGTGCCAGCAGTGAAGCCAGGGCGACAGAGACCCAGTACTTC; CDR3aa: CASSEARATETQYF
abundance: NA; j_gene: TRBJ2-7; d_gene: NA; v_gene: TRBV6-5; CDR3nt: TGTGCCAGCAGTTACACCCCAGGGAGCGAGCAGTACTTC; CDR3aa: CASSYTPGSEQYF
abundance: many; j_gene: TRBJ1-5; d_gene: NA; v_gene: TRBV6-5; CDR3nt: TGTGCCAGCAGTCGGACAGCAGCCCAGCCCCAGCATTTT; CDR3aa: CASSRTAAQPQHF
abundance: NA; j_gene: TRBJ1-6; d_gene: NA; v_gene: TRBV29-1; CDR3nt: TGCAGCGTTGGGGAAGGGGAGAATTCACCCCTCCACTTT; CDR3aa: CSVGEGENSPLHF
abundance: many; j_gene: TRBJ1-4; d_gene: TRBD1; v_gene: TRBV19; CDR3nt: TGTGCCAGTAGAAGGACAGGGGGTAGTGAAAAACTGTTTTTT; CDR3aa: CASRRTGGSEKLFF
abundance: many; j_gene: TRBJ1-1; d_gene: NA; v_gene: TRBV19; CDR3nt: TGTGCCAGTAGTACCCCGGGGGGCACTGAAGCTTTCTTT; CDR3aa: CASSTPGGTEAFF
abundance: many; j_gene: TRBJ2-6; d_gene: NA; v_gene: TRBV6-5; CDR3nt: TGTGCCAGCAGTTCTGGGGCCAACGTCCTGACTTTC; CDR3aa: CASSSGANVLTF
abundance: NA; j_gene: TRBJ2-1; d_gene: NA; v_gene: TRBV25-1; CDR3nt: TGTGCCAGCAGTGAACTTTACAGATACAATGAGCAGTTCTTC; CDR3aa: CASSELYRYNEQFF
abundance: NA; j_gene: TRBJ2-3; d_gene: NA; v_gene: TRBV5-1; CDR3nt: TGCGCCAGCAGCCCCTCGAATGCAGATACGCAGTATTTT; CDR3aa: CASSPSNADTQYF
abundance: NA; j_gene: TRBJ1-1; d_gene: NA; v_gene: TRBV7-2; CDR3nt: TGTGCCAGCAGCTTTCGGAGGACTGAAGCTTTCTTT; CDR3aa: CASSFRRTEAFF
abundance: NA; j_gene: TRBJ2-5; d_gene: TRBD2; v_gene: TRBV2; CDR3nt: TGTGCCAGCAGCGGATCTCTAGCGGGACTTTCCTACGACCAGTATTTC; CDR3aa: CASSGSLAGLSYDQYF
abundance: many; j_gene: TRBJ1-2; d_gene: TRBD1; v_gene: TRBV12-3/TRBV12-4; CDR3nt: TGTGCCAGCAGACCACAGGGGAGAGGCTACACCTTC; CDR3aa: CASRPQGRGYTF
abundance: few; j_gene: TRBJ1-1; d_gene: NA; v_gene: TRBV25-1; CDR3nt: TGTGCCAGCACCACTGAAAGGGCTGAAGCTTTCTTT; CDR3aa: CASTTERAEAFF
abundance: many; j_gene: TRBJ1-5; d_gene: NA; v_gene: TRBV24-1; CDR3nt: TGTGCCACCAGTGATAAGGGCAGTCAGCCCCAGCATTTT; CDR3aa: CATSDKGSQPQHF
abundance: many; j_gene: TRBJ2-5; d_gene: TRBD2; v_gene: TRBV7-8; CDR3nt: TGTGCCAGCAGCTTAGGGACGGGGGGAGGTGAGACCCAGTACTTC; CDR3aa: CASSLGTGGGETQYF
abundance: NA; j_gene: TRBJ2-1; d_gene: NA; v_gene: TRBV5-1; CDR3nt: TGCGCCAGCAGCTTAAGGGGGCGGGGGGACAATGAGCAGTTCTTC; CDR3aa: CASSLRGRGDNEQFF